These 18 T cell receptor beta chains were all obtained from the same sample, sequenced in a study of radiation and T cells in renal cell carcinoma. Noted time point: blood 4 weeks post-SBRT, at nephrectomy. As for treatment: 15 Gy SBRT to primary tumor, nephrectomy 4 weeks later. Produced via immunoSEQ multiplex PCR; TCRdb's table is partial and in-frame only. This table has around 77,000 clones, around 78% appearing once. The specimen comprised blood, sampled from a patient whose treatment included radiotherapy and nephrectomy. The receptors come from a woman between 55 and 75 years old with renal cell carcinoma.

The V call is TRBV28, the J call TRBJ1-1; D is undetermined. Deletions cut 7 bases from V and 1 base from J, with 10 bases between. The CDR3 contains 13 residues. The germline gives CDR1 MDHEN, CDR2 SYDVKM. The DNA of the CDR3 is TGTGCCAGCAAGGGAGGAGAGAACACTGAAGCTTTCTTT. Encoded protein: CASKGGENTEAFF.

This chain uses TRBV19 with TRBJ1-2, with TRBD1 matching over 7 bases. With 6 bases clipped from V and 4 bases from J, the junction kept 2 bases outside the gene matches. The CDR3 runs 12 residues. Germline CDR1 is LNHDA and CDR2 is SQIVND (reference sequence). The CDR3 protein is CASRQGVYGYTF. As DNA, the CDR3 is TGTGCCAGTAGGCAGGGGGTCTATGGCTACACCTTC.

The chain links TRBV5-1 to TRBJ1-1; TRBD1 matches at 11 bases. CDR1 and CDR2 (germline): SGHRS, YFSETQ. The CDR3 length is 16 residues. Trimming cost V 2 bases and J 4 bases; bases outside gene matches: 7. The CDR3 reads CASSLGQGAGGTEAFF. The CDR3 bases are TGCGCCAGCAGCTTAGGACAGGGGGCTGGGGGCACTGAAGCTTTCTTT.

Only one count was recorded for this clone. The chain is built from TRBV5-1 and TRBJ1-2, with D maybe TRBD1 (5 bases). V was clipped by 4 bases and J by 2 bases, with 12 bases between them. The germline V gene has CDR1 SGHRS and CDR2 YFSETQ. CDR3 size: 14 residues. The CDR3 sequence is CASSEGTSNYGYTF. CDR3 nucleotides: TGCGCCAGCAGCGAAGGGACTTCCAACTATGGCTACACCTTC.

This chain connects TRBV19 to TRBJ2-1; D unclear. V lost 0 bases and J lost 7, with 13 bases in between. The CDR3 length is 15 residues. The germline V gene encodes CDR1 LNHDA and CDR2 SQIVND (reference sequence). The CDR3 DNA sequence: TGTGCCAGTAGTATAGAAGGTAGCAAAAGGAATGAGCAGTTCTTC. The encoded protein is CASSIEGSKRNEQFF.

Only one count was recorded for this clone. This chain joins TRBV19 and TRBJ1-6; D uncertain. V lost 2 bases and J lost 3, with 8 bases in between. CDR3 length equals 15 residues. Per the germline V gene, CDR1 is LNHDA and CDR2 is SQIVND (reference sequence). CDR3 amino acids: CASSISRSYNSPLHF. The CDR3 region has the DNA TGTGCCAGTAGTATATCCAGGAGCTATAATTCACCCCTCCACTTT.

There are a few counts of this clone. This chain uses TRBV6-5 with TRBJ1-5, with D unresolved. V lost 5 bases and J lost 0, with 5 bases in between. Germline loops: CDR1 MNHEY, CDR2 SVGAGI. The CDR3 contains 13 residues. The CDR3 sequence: CASSDNSNQPQHF. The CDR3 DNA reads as TGTGCCAGCAGTGACAATAGCAATCAGCCCCAGCATTTT.

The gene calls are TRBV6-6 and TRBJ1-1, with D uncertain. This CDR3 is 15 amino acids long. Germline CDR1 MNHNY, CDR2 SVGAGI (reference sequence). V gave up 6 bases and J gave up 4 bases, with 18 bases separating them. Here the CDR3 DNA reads TGTGCCAGCAGCGCTAATACCCTCGGGCTCACTGAAGCTTTCTTT. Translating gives CASSANTLGLTEAFF.

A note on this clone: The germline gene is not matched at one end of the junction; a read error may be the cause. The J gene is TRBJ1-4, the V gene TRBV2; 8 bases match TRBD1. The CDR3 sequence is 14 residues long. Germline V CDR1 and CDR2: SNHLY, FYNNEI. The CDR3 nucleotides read TGTGCCAGCGGCGACAGGGGAACTAGTGAAAAACTGTTTTTT. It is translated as CASGDRGTSEKLFF.

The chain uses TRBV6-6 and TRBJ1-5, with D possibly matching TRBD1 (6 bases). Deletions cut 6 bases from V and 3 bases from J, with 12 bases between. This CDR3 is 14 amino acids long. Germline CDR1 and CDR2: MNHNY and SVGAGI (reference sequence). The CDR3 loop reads CASSLDSANQPQHF. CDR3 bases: TGTGCCAGCAGCTTGGACAGTGCCAATCAGCCCCAGCATTTT.

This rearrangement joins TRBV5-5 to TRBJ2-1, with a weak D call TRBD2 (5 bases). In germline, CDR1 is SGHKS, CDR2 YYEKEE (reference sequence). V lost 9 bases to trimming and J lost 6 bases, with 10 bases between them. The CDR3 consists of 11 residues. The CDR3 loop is CAIAGFNEQFF. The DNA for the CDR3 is TGTGCCATCGCGGGTTTCAATGAGCAGTTCTTC.

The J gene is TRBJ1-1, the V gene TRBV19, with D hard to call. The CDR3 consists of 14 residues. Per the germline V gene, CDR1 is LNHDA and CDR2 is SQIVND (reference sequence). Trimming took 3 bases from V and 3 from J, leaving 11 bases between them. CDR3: CASSIWGVDTEAFF. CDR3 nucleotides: TGTGCCAGTAGTATTTGGGGAGTTGACACTGAAGCTTTCTTT.

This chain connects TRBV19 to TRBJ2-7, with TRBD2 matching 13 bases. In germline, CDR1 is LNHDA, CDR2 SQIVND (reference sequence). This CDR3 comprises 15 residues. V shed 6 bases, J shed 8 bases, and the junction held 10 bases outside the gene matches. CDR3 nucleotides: TGTGCCAGTAGACCCACGGGACTAGCGGGGAACCAGCAGTACTTC. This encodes CASRPTGLAGNQQYF.

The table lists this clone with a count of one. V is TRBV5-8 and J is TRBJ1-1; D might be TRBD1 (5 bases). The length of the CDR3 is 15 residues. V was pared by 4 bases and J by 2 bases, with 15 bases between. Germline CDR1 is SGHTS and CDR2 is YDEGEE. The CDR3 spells CASSGGWGSNTEAFF. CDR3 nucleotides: TGTGCCAGCAGCGGCGGGTGGGGGTCAAACACTGAAGCTTTCTTT.

The CDR3 loop is CAWSLRPGQNEKLFF. DNA of the CDR3: TGTGCCTGGAGTCTAAGGCCGGGCCAGAATGAAAAACTGTTTTTT. The chain joins TRBV30 to TRBJ1-4, with unresolved D. V gave up 2 bases and J gave up 5 bases, with 15 bases separating them. Germline values: CDR1 GTSNPN, CDR2 SVGIG (reference sequence). The CDR3 is 15 amino acids. Filled out from reference TRBV30 and TRBJ1-4, the complete variable domain reads SQTIHQWPATLVQPVGSPLSLECTVEGTSNPNLYWYRQAAGRGLQLLFYSVGIGQISSEVPQNLSASRPQDRQFILSSKKLLLSDSGFYLCAWSLRPGQNEKLFFGSGTQLSVL.

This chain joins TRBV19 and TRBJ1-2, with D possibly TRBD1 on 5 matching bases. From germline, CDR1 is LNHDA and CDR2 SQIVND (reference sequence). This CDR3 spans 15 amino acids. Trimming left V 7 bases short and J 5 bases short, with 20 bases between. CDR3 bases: TGTGCCAGTAATTCCCAGGGCAGACCCATTTATGGCTACACCTTC. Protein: CASNSQGRPIYGYTF.

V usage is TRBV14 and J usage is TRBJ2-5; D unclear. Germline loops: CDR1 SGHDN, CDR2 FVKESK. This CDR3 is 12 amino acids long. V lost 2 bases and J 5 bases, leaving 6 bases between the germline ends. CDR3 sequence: CASSQLRETQYF. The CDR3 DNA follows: TGTGCCAGCAGCCAACTTAGGGAGACCCAGTACTTC.

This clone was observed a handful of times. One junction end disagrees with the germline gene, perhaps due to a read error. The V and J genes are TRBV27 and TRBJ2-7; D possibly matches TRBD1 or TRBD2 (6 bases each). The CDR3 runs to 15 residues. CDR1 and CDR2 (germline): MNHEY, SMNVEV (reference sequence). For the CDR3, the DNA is TGTGCCAGCAGGCCAAGGAGGGGGGCCGGTCCAGAGCTGTACTTC. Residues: CASRPRRGAGPELYF.